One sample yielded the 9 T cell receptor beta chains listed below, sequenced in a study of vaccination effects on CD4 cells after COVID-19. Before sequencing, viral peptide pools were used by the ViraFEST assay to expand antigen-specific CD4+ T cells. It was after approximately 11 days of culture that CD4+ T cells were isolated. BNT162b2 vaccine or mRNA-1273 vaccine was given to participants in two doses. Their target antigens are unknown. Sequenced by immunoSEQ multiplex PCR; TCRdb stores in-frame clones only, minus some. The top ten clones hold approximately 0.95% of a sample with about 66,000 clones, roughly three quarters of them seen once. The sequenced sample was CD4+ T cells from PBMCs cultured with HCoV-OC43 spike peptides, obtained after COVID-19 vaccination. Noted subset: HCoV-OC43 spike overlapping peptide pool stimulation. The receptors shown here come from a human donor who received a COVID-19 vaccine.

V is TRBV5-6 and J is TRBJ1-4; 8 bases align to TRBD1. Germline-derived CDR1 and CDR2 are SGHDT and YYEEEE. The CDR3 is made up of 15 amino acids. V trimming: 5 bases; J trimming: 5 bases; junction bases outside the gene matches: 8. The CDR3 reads CASSSGGTGNEKLFF. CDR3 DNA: TGTGCCAGCAGTAGCGGCGGGACAGGAAATGAAAAACTGTTTTTT.

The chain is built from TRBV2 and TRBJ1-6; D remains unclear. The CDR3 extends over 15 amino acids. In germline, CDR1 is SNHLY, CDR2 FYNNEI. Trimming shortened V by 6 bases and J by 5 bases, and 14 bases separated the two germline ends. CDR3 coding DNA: TGTGCCAGCAGCCCCACGGGAGGGAATAATTCACCCCTCCACTTT. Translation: CASSPTGGNNSPLHF.

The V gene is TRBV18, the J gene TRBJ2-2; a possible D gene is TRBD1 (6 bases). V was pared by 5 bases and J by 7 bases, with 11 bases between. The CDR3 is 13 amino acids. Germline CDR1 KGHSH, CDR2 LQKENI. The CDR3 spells CASSSWTDGELFF. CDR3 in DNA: TGTGCCAGCTCATCATGGACAGACGGGGAGCTGTTTTTT. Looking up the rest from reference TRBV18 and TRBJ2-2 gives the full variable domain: NAGVMQNPRHLVRRRGQEARLRCSPMKGHSHVYWYRQLPEEGLKFMVYLQKENIIDESGMPKERFSAEFPKEGPSILRIQQVVRGDSAAYFCASSSWTDGELFFGEGSRLTVL.

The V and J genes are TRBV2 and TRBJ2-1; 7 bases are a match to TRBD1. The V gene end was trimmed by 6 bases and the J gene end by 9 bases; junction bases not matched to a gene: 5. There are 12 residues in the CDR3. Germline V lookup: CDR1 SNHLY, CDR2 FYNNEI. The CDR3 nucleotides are TGTGCCAGCAGCAAAAGGGGGCCTGAGCAGTTCTTC. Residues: CASSKRGPEQFF.

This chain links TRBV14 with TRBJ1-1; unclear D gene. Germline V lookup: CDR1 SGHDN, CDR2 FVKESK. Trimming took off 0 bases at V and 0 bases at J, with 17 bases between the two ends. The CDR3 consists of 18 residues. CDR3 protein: CASSQDQWAISLNTEAFF. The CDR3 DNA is TGTGCCAGCAGCCAAGATCAATGGGCGATATCCTTGAACACTGAAGCTTTCTTT.

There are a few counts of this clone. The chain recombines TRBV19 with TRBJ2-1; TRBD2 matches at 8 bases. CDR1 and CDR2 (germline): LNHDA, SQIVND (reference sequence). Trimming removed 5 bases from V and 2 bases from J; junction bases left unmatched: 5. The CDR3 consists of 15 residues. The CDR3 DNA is TGTGCCAGTAGTCCCATCGGGGGGGCCTACAATGAGCAGTTCTTC. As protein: CASSPIGGAYNEQFF.

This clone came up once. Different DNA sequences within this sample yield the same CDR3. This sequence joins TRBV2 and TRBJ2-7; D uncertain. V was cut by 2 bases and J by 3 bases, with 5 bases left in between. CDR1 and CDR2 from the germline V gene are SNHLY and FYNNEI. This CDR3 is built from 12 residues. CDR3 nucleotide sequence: TGTGCCAGCAGTGAAAGGGTCTACGAGCAGTACGTC. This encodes CASSERVYEQYV.

This chain's CDR3 is CASSDRQATGELFF. In nucleotides, the CDR3 is TGTGCCAGCAGTGACAGACAGGCTACCGGGGAGCTGTTTTTT. The chain links TRBV2 to TRBJ2-2, with D perhaps matching TRBD1 (6 bases). The germline V gene has CDR1 SNHLY and CDR2 FYNNEI. This CDR3 is 14 amino acids long. V was shortened by 3 bases and J by 5 bases, with 10 bases between the two germline ends. The full variable domain, completed using reference TRBV2 and TRBJ2-2, is EPEVTQTPSHQVTQMGQEVILRCVPISNHLYFYWYRQILGQKVEFLVSFYNNEISEKSEIFDDQFSVERPDGSNFTLKIRSTKLEDSAMYFCASSDRQATGELFFGEGSRLTVL.

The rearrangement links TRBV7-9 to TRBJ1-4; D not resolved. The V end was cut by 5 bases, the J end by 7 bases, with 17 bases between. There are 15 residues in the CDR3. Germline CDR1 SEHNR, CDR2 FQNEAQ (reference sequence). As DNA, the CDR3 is TGTGCCAGCAGCCCCTTGGGAGGACTAGGTGAAAAACTGTTTTTT. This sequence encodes CASSPLGGLGEKLFF.